This entry describes one T cell receptor beta chain. The antigen it recognizes is unknown. No per-base quality is available; no much larger clone lies one base away. The method behind the library was the immunoSEQ multiplex PCR assay. For the multiplex PCR, a mixture combining 60 forward primers for TCR Vbeta segments and 13 reverse primers for TCR Jbeta segments was used. A multiplex PCR assay on genomic DNA amplified the CDR3 region of rearranged TCR beta genes. The amplified TCR beta libraries were sequenced on the Illumina HiSeq System as 87-base-pair reads. The study's processing was this. A later analysis tallied tens of millions of unique TCR beta chains across the 650 to 750 repertoires, and around 9.9 million of those chains were shared by two or more donors. Raw reads were error-corrected and collapsed into unique sequences with a nearest-neighbor algorithm that merged closely related sequences to remove PCR and sequencing errors. CDR3 sequences were aligned to IMGT reference sequences to assign V, D and J gene segments. For a sequence to be retained, a match of at least six nucleotides was required to both a V gene segment and a J gene segment. A rearrangement counted as productive if the CDR3 had no stop codons and remained in frame with V and J, and every other rearrangement counted as non-productive. Following IMGT convention, CDR3 was defined as the stretch from the second conserved V-encoded cysteine to the conserved J-encoded phenylalanine. Sequences without an unambiguous match to a single V gene segment were excluded from the earlier analysis of a few hundred of the donors. In an earlier analysis of 587 of the donors, V segments were called functional above 56.7% productive rearrangements and were called segregating when the between-donor standard deviation exceeded 5%. A statistical classification framework was built for diagnosing cytomegalovirus status from the catalog of TCR beta chain sequences. In a later analysis, V and J genes were assigned by comparing TCR nucleotide sequences against IMGT/GENE-DB human TR gene sequences. Using the TCRdist pipeline, a later analysis assigned CDR3 sequences along with most-parsimonious VDJ recombination scenarios. In a later analysis, each TCR beta chain was defined by its CDR3 amino acid sequence together with its V-gene family, and reads without a unique V-gene family were excluded. To address suspected cross-contamination and a sequencing artifact, a later analysis removed around 600 highly shared, low-generation-probability nucleotide sequences. For each public chain, a later analysis derived a clonal expansion index from normalized ranks of inferred template counts within each repertoire. Generation probabilities in a later analysis came from a VDJ recombination model fitted to out-of-frame rearrangements, and those results were checked against IGoR. In a later analysis, TCR-TCR, TCR-HLA and TCR-CMV co-occurrence was scored with hypergeometric tests, and a repertoire-size bias correction was applied to TCR pairs. In a later analysis, false discovery rates were estimated by permuting HLA or CMV assignments 20 times. In a later analysis, co-occurring TCRs were grouped using DBSCAN, and TCRdist sequence similarity was added for clustering within HLA-allele-positive subsets. Co-occurrence clustering excluded repertoires with fewer than 30,000 or more than 120,000 public chains, plus five with anomalous nucleotide sharing. In TCRdb, the immuneACCESS table is reduced to in-frame sequences with V and J assigned. These tables do not hold every clone; where another copy was compared, an unresolved V gene accounts for under half, and the others remain unexplained. The D gene and trimming were derived from the DNA, and the V and J assignments and clone size from that table. The sample table lists under 200,000 clones, approximately 79% of them with a count of one. 2.1% of the sample comes from the top ten.

The CDR3 spans 15 residues, from the cysteine through the phenylalanine. The read is trimmed to its CDR3 DNA, 45 bases read in frame from base 1. V lost 7 bases and J lost 2 bases; the stretch between them is 19 bases long. Per the germline V gene, SGHRS is the CDR1 and YFSETQ is the CDR2. This specimen comes from a study of cytomegalovirus exposure and HLA in healthy donors (dated by TCRdb to 2015 to 2018). Study-wide context: According to an earlier analysis of several hundred of the donors, about 179 million T cells yielded over 90 million unique TCR beta sequences and 276 Gb of sequence data. A later genetic analysis took genome-wide SNP genotypes for 398 of the 666 donors and used that subset as a discovery cohort. The study aimed to test whether signatures of past pathogen exposure could be identified by cataloging public T cell receptors. Alongside the repertoire data, information on donor age, sex, ethnicity and CMV serostatus was compiled. Using immunosequencing, the study profiled T cell repertoires from about 650 subjects and related those repertoires to cytomegalovirus serostatus. An early release covering 550 to 650 HLA-typed donors comprised about 320 gigabases of sequencing data and around 86 million unique TCR sequences. Roughly 5 DR-DQ haplotypes were handled as single units for association and clustering, since linkage in the cohort was strong. Of the 350 to 400 genotyped donors, around 81% fell in the genetic ancestry cluster associated with self-reported Caucasian donors. Along with the approximately 670-subject first cohort, a separate validation cohort of roughly 110 different subjects was used. Class I and class II HLA loci were covered by the typing at four-digit resolution. In a later analysis, previously published TCR beta repertoires from 666 donors were re-analyzed and high-resolution HLA genotyping was added so that TCR occurrence patterns could be studied. Among some 410 genotyped donors of the cohort, an average of roughly 240,000 unique TCR beta nucleotide sequences were sequenced per donor, roughly a sixth of them non-productive. An earlier analysis of nearly 600 of the donors applied high-throughput TCR beta sequencing to assess whether each TCR beta V gene segment acted as functional or pseudogenic. High-throughput TCR immunosequencing, statistical association of individual TCRs with disease status, and machine learning were combined to predict cytomegalovirus infection status. Rather than using new phenotypic data, the later analysis identified candidate immune exposures from TCR beta sequences and from how often those sequences occurred across donors. Every discovery cohort repertoire had been produced on one sequencing platform. The number of typed donors differed by locus: roughly 629-640 for A, B, C, DRB1 and DQB1; 500 to 550 for DQA1; approximately 600 for DPA1; and some 430 for DPB1.

Broad study findings and their caveats: A later analysis found that HLA-associated TCR beta chains were more clonally expanded and had lower generation probabilities than equally common non-associated chains. According to the authors, the approach could potentially be generalized to other disease states and immunological phenotypes. Correlated functional status among segregating V segments might reflect linkage disequilibrium, but an unknown experimental factor could not be ruled out. In this cohort, only TCR beta chains were sequenced, and detectable features were limited by the absence of alpha or paired-chain data. The sequencing pipeline was judged likely to have produced a cluster of highly shared sequence variants as a technical artifact. In vitro tests confirmed that three of the cytomegalovirus-associated TCR beta chains recognize cytomegalovirus antigens. A later genetic analysis associated a missense DCLRE1C variant with V-gene and J-gene trimming of TCR beta chains, and an independent cohort replicated the association. In an earlier analysis of some 640 of the donors, most TCR beta V segments were observed in productive rearrangements about 90% or about 30% of the time, broadly matching IMGT annotations. Several of the top co-occurrence clusters appeared to be linked to parvovirus B19, influenza, CMV and Epstein-Barr virus, according to a later analysis. For the cohort, immune exposure information was limited to CMV serostatus. A later analysis found that most CMV-associated TCR beta chains appeared HLA-restricted, with HLA associations seemingly driven largely by CMV exposure. A later analysis associated some 17,000 TCR beta sequences with specific HLA alleles at a false discovery rate of 0.05. The presence/absence analyses assumed that sequencing depth was roughly uniform across donors, and that assumption may not be true. In the study, around 150 TCR beta chains were listed as associated with cytomegalovirus. Most TCR sequences were seen in very few donors, while some public TCRs were found in many individuals. A further reported finding was that TCR beta sequences accurately predicted the HLA-A and HLA-B alleles for most subjects in the first cohort. A later genetic analysis reported fewer N-insertions in productive TCRs among donors in an Asian-associated ancestry cluster than the approximately 700-donor mean. Some IMGT-functional V segments, including TRBV6-2 and TRBV6-3, could not be distinguished by the 87-base-pair reads and were therefore excluded. Around 16 rarely observed V segments, including chromosome 9 orphons, were excluded from the earlier analysis of a few hundred of the donors because counts were too low. Because HLA typing was missing for some donors at each locus, association tests included only the typed subset. The classifier was reported to diagnose cytomegalovirus status with high specificity and sensitivity in both the original cohort and the validation cohort. According to a later analysis, TCR association rates differed among HLA loci, with DRB1 alleles showing the most associated TCRs and HLA-C alleles showing the fewest. Strong co-occurrence of HLA alleles, especially DR and DQ, made assigning TCR associations to individual alleles difficult.

The cohort consisted of fewer than 700 healthy bone marrow donors. At the time of sampling, all cohort members were nominally healthy, though unrecorded immune exposures were likely present. The donor was CMV seronegative and was included in the group of a few hundred seronegative cohort members. A peripheral blood sample was provided by each donor, and peripheral blood mononuclear cells were used for TCR beta sequencing. The Qiagen DNeasy Blood Extraction Kit was used to extract genomic DNA from the blood cell samples. The origin of this receptor is a man aged 40-55 years in good health and CMV-seronegative. Sequencing used PBMCs. The chain couples TRBV5-1 to TRBJ2-7; the D region possibly corresponds to TRBD1 (5 bases align). The nucleotide sequence reads as follows: TGCGCCAGCCTGCGGAGCCCGGACAACCCCTACGAGCAGTACTTC. Its translation is CASLRSPDNPYEQYF.